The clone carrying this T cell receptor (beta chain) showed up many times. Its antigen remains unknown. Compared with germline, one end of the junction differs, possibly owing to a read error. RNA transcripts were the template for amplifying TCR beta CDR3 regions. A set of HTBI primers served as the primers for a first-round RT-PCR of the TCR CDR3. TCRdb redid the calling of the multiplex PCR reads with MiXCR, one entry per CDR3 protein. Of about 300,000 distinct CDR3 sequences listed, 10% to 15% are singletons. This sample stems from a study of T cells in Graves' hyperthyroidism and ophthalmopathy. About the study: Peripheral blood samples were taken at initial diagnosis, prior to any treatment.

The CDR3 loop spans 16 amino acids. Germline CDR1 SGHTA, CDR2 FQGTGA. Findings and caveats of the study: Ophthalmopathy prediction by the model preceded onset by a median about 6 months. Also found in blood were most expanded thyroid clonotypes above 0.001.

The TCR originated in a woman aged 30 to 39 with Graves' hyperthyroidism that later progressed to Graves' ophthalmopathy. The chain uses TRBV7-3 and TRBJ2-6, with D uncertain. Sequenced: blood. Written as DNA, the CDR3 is TGTGCCAGCAGCGTAACAAGGGCGCCTGGGGCCAACGTCCTGACTTTC. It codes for CASSVTRAPGANVLTF.